What follows describes a single TCR beta chain. The table lists this clone with a count of one. Its target antigen remains unknown. The input lacks base qualities; no much larger clone sits a single base away. These data belong to a study of blood T cell repertoires in COVID-19 (dated by TCRdb to about 2020). Some background on the complete study: The collaborator samples originated in the United States, Italy and Spain and spanned the acute and convalescent phases of COVID-19. HLA class I and class II types, where available, came from metadata supplied by the sample provider rather than from assay-based typing. A de-identified subject ID, COVID-19 status, age in years and sex were almost always included in the sample metadata. A freely available public database, intended as a resource for researchers studying the immune response to SARS-CoV-2, is where the repertoires were released. Deeply sampled blood TCRbeta repertoires from subjects exposed to, actively infected with, or recovered from COVID-19 were included in the dataset. The prospective study material was composed of cDNA or gDNA derived from T cells, B-cell-depleted T cells, or PBMCs. Samples came from the ongoing ImmuneRACE study (first 160 participants) plus 1,254 subjects from 6 global collaborators. What the research found in general, with its limitations: The quantity of clinical and demographic metadata differed by source and by participant and was supplied without curation.

TCRbeta CDR3 regions were amplified from genomic DNA using the immunoSEQ Assay, a bias-controlled multiplex PCR. The source study handled its data this way. The number of nucleated cells in each sample was estimated from the amplification of reference gene primers within the assay. To quantify the absolute abundance of each unique TCRbeta CDR3 rearrangement, sequence reads were collapsed and filtered. For each sample, productive Simpson clonality was calculated as the square root of Simpson's diversity index across productive rearrangements. Drawn from immuneACCESS, this table holds only the in-frame rearrangements with V and J called that TCRdb kept. Clones are partly lost; checked studies trace under half to an unresolved V gene and leave the rest unexplained. That table supplies the V and J calls and clone size; D and trimming were determined from the DNA. Here the sample has approximately 170,000 clones; 84% occur a single time. The ten largest account for approximately 8.4% of the sample.

CDR1 and CDR2 (SGHTA, FQGNSA) derive from the germline V gene. From the cysteine through the phenylalanine, the CDR3 covers 14 amino acids. CDR3 DNA only is kept here, 42 bases in frame from base 1. V is cut by 2 bases and J by 4 bases, and the space between the germline ends is 9 bases. In the prospective study, participants were about 18 to 95 years old, resided in about two dozen geographic areas of the United States, and were enrolled through a virtual design. Cohort assignment in the prospective study relied on participant-reported clinical history from a screening survey and a study questionnaire. ImmuneRACE Cohort 3 recovered participants were defined by two consecutive negative NP/OP PCR tests, healthcare professional clearance, or symptom resolution. In the prospective study, mobile phlebotomists collected whole blood, serum and a nasopharyngeal or oropharyngeal swab from each participant. Over a roughly 2-month period, participants in the prospective study had the option of providing additional blood draws and questionnaires. Blood samples from the prospective study were shipped frozen or at room temperature prior to DNA extraction.

Sequencing input: PBMCs or T cells enriched from blood (not recorded which). The chain is encoded by TRBV7-2 joined to TRBJ1-3; a tentative D match to TRBD1 spans 6 bases. This TCR was recovered from a woman in her forties or fifties who had recovered from COVID-19. The CDR3: CASSLTGTGNTIYF. In nucleotides, the sequence is TGTGCCAGCAGCTTAACAGGGACAGGAAACACCATATATTTT.